The entry below describes one T cell receptor beta chain. Germline V gene data show CDR1 as PRHDT and CDR2 as FYEKMQ (reference sequence). CDR3 length equals 19 residues. The trim removed 6 bases at V and 0 bases at J, leaving 15 bases unmatched. In the original processing: Cell counts per sample came from amplifying reference gene primers. Method: immunoSEQ multiplex PCR; TCRdb's copy keeps in-frame clones and lacks some. That table supplies the V and J calls and clone size; D and trimming were determined from the DNA. The table records about 210,000 clones, around 80% of them present only once. This sample was included in a study of blood T cell repertoires in COVID-19.

The gene calls are TRBV13 and TRBJ2-3; 10 bases fit TRBD2. The sample comprised peripheral blood. This TCR was sampled from a woman in her seventies with acute or convalescent COVID-19. As DNA, the CDR3 is TGTGCCAGCAGTTTCTTTAGAGAACCAGCGGGGGGGAGCACAGATACGCAGTATTTT. It is translated as CASSFFREPAGGSTDTQYF.